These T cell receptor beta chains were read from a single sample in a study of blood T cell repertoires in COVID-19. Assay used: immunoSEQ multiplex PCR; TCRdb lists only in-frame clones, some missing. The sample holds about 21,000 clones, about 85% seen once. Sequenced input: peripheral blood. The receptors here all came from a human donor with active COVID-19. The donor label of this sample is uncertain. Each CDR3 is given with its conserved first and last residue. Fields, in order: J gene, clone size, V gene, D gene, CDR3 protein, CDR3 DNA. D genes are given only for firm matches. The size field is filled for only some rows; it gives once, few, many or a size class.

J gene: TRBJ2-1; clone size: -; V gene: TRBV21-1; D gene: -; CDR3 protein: CASSKVGLAGWPGNEQFF; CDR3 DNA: TGTGCCAGCAGCAAAGTGGGGCTAGCGGGATGGCCTGGAAATGAGCAGTTCTTC
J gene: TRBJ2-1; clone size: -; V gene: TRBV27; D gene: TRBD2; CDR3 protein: CASSLNPQSLAGNEQFF; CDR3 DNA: TGTGCCAGCAGTTTGAACCCCCAGTCCCTAGCGGGCAATGAGCAGTTCTTC
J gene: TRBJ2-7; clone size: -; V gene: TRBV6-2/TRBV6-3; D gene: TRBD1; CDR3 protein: CASSYDQSRGIYEQYF; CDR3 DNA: TGTGCCAGCAGTTACGACCAAAGCAGGGGGATCTACGAGCAGTACTTC
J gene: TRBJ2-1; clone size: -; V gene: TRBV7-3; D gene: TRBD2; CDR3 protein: CASSLNLLAGGVNEQFF; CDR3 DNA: TGTGCCAGCAGCTTAAACCTCTTGGCGGGAGGGGTCAATGAGCAGTTCTTC
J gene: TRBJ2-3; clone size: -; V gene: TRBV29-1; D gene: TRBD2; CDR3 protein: CSVRPAGTTDTQYF; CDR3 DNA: TGCAGCGTACGACCAGCGGGAACCACAGATACGCAGTATTTT
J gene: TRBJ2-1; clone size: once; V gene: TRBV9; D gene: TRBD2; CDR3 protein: CASSAGGLSQSEQFF; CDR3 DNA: TGTGCCAGCAGCGCGGGGGGACTTTCCCAAAGTGAGCAGTTCTTC
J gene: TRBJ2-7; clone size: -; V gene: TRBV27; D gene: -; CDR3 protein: CASRISHSGEQYF; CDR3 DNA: TGTGCCAGCAGAATAAGCCACTCCGGCGAGCAGTACTTC
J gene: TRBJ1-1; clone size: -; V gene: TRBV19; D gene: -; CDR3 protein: CASRMGGTEAFF; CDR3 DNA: TGTGCCAGTAGAATGGGAGGGACTGAAGCTTTCTTT
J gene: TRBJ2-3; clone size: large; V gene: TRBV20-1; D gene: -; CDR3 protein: CSARQGDTQYF; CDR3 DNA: TGCAGTGCTAGACAGGGGGATACGCAGTATTTT
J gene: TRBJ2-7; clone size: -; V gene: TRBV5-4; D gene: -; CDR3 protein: CASSLQGSLGYEQYF; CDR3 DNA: TGTGCCAGCAGCTTGCAGGGGAGTCTTGGGTACGAGCAGTACTTC
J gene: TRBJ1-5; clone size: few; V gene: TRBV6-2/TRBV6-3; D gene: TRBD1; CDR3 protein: CASSIGQAPKPQHF; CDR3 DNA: TGTGCCAGCAGTATTGGACAGGCCCCAAAGCCCCAGCATTTT
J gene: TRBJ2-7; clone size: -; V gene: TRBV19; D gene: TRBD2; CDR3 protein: CASSIGRASGSSEQYF; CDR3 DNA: TGTGCCAGTAGTATCGGTCGGGCTAGCGGGAGTTCCGAGCAGTACTTC
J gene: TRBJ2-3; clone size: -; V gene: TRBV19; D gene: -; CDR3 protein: CASTPYDGVTDTQYF; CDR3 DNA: TGTGCCAGTACCCCTTATGACGGAGTCACAGATACGCAGTATTTT
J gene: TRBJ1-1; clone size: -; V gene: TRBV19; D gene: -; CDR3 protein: CASSRREGAEAFF; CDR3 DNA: TGTGCCAGTAGCCGCAGGGAGGGGGCTGAAGCTTTCTTT
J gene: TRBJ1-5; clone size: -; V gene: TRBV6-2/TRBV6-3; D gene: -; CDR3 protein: CASSYDGGTHSNQPQHF; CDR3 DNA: TGTGCCAGCAGTTATGACGGCGGGACTCATAGCAATCAGCCCCAGCATTTT
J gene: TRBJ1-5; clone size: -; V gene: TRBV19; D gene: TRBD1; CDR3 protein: CASSIGGQGNQPQHF; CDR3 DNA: TGTGCCAGTAGTATAGGTGGACAGGGCAATCAGCCCCAGCATTTT
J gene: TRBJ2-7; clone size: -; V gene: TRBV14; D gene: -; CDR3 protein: CASSPTSIRYEQYF; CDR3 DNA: TGTGCCAGCAGCCCTACTAGCATACGCTACGAGCAGTACTTC
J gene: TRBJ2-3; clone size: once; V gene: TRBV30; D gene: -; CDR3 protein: CALGGAATPSTDTQYF; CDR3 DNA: TGTGCCCTGGGGGGAGCAGCCACCCCAAGCACAGATACGCAGTATTTT
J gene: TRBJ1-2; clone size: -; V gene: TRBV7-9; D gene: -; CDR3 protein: CASSDQRQFYGYTF; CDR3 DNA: TGTGCCAGCAGCGACCAGCGACAGTTTTATGGCTACACCTTC
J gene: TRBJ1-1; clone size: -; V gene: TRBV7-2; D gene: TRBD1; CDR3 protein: CASSLRQGTAFF; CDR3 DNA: TGTGCCAGCAGCCTACGACAGGGGACAGCTTTCTTT
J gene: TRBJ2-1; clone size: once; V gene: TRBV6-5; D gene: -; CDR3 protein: CASTSSGQYNEQFF; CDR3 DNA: TGTGCCAGCACCAGTAGCGGCCAATACAATGAGCAGTTCTTC
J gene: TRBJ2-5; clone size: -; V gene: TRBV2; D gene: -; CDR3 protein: CASSGAGETQYF; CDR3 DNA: TGTGCCAGCAGTGGCGCGGGAGAGACCCAGTACTTC